This passage covers 25 T cell receptor beta chains from one sample sequenced in a study of cytomegalovirus exposure and HLA in healthy donors. The PCR was carried out with 60 Vbeta primers and 13 Jbeta primers. Sequencing was performed with immunoSEQ multiplex PCR; in TCRdb, only in-frame clones are kept and a portion is missing. Altogether around 180,000 clones are present, more than 65% being singletons, with the ten largest covering under 7%. The specimen was PBMCs. All receptors derive from a woman younger than 45 in good health and CMV-seropositive.

The CDR3 sequence is CASSPRQGIREQFF. In DNA, the CDR3 is TGTGCCAGCAGCCCGAGACAGGGCATAAGGGAGCAGTTCTTC. The rearrangement uses TRBV7-2 and TRBJ2-1, with TRBD1 matching over 7 bases. The CDR3 loop spans 14 amino acids. Germline V lookup: CDR1 SGHTA, CDR2 FQGNSA. V was clipped by 5 bases and J by 10 bases; unmatched bases: 11.

V usage is TRBV19 and J usage is TRBJ1-2; 10 nucleotides line up with TRBD1. Germline V gives CDR1 LNHDA, CDR2 SQIVND (reference sequence). The ends lost 6 bases at V and 3 bases at J; junction bases unmatched: 10. CDR3 size: 16 residues. CDR3 in DNA: TGTGCCAGTAGGCTATCAGCGACAGGGGGCTACTATGGCTACACCTTC. Translated, it gives CASRLSATGGYYGYTF.

The V and J genes are TRBV7-8 and TRBJ2-1; 9 nucleotides align to TRBD1. This CDR3 has 15 amino acids. Germline V gene sequence: CDR1 SGHVS, CDR2 FQNEAQ. The V segment lost 6 bases and the J segment 5 bases; nucleotides outside the gene matches: 8. The CDR3 DNA reads TGTGCCAGCAGAGGGACAGGGAGATCTAACAATGAGCAGTTCTTC. Protein product: CASRGTGRSNNEQFF.

CDR3 DNA sequence: TGTGCCAGCAGTTTACTTAATAACAGGGGCCACGAGCAGTACTTC. Protein product: CASSLLNNRGHEQYF. The chain employs TRBV28 and TRBJ2-7; 7 bases are shared with TRBD1. Losses at the gene ends were 2 bases for V and 5 bases for J; bases not matched to a gene: 9. From germline, CDR1 is MDHEN and CDR2 SYDVKM. This CDR3 is 15 amino acids long.

This clone appeared once. This chain links TRBV5-5 with TRBJ1-5; 7 bases align to TRBD1. After removal of 4 bases from V and 2 bases from J, the junction contained 0 bases not matched to a gene. The CDR3 contains 13 residues. From germline, CDR1 is SGHKS and CDR2 YYEKEE (reference sequence). This CDR3 is CASSGQGNQPQHF. CDR3 coding DNA: TGTGCCAGCAGCGGACAGGGCAATCAGCCCCAGCATTTT.

The chain carries TRBV12-2 and TRBJ1-5; the D segment call TRBD1 is taken from the table without a DNA check. TRBV12-2 is a pseudogene locus. The CDR3 runs 12 residues. CDR3 coding DNA: TGTGCAAGTCGCTTACCAGGTCAGCCCCAGCATTTT. It yields the protein CASRLPGQPQHF.

This clone came up once. The DNA for the CDR3 is TGTGCCAGCAATAAGAATGAACAGGCGACCGAGCAGTACTTC. This encodes CASNKNEQATEQYF. The rearrangement joins TRBV2 to TRBJ2-7; tentatively, D is TRBD1 (5 bases). This CDR3 region has 14 residues. CDR1 is SNHLY, CDR2 FYNNEI, per germline. V gave up 7 bases and J gave up 6 bases, with 19 bases separating them. Together with reference TRBV2 and TRBJ2-7, the CDR3 gives the full variable domain: EPEVTQTPSHQVTQMGQEVILRCVPISNHLYFYWYRQILGQKVEFLVSFYNNEISEKSEIFDDQFSVERPDGSNFTLKIRSTKLEDSAMYFCASNKNEQATEQYFGPGTRLTVT.

This chain links TRBV9 with TRBJ2-3, with 8 bases lining up with TRBD2. The CDR3 runs to 17 residues. Per the germline V gene, CDR1 is SGDLS and CDR2 is YYNGEE. V shed 3 bases, J shed 1 base, and the junction held 10 bases outside the gene matches. The CDR3 sequence: CASSDLKGLAGTDTQYF. The CDR3 nucleotides are TGTGCCAGCAGCGACCTAAAAGGACTAGCAGGCACAGATACGCAGTATTTT.

CDR3 in DNA: TGCGCCAGCAGCCAAGATAGGGGGTACCAAGAGACCCAGTACTTC. This gives the protein CASSQDRGYQETQYF. The chain recombines TRBV4-3 with TRBJ2-5; possible D gene TRBD1, 6 bases. CDR1 is LGHNA, CDR2 YSLEER, per germline. CDR3 length equals 15 residues. The V gene lost 0 bases and the J gene lost 0 bases, with 8 bases spanning the gap.

The rearrangement joins TRBV25-1 to TRBJ2-7, with D possibly being TRBD2 (7 bases). Germline CDR1 and CDR2: MGHDK and SYGVNS. The CDR3 has 14 amino acids. The V end lost 6 bases, the J end lost 2 bases, and 14 bases lay between the germline ends. The CDR3 bases are TGTGCCAGCAGGAGGGGGGGCGCTCCCTACGAGCAGTACTTC. This codes for CASRRGGAPYEQYF.

CDR3 nucleotide sequence: TGTGCCAGCAGCCTCGACAGAACCCCCGTCTACGAGCAGTACTTC. Its protein product is CASSLDRTPVYEQYF. The rearrangement links TRBV11-2 to TRBJ2-7; perhaps TRBD1 as D (5 bases). This CDR3 region has 15 residues. Germline V gene lookup returns CDR1 SGHAT and CDR2 FQNNGV. The V end was cut by 5 bases, the J end by 3 bases, with 17 bases between.

V is TRBV29-1 and J is TRBJ1-2; 9 bases align to TRBD1. CDR1 and CDR2 (germline): SQVTM, ANQGSEA. V shed 1 base, J shed 2 bases, and the junction held 5 bases outside the gene matches. The CDR3 spans 15 residues. CDR3 amino acids: CSVEGGQGGNYGYTF. CDR3 nucleotide sequence: TGCAGCGTTGAAGGGGGACAGGGCGGGAACTATGGCTACACCTTC.

This chain connects TRBV28 to TRBJ2-7, with D perhaps TRBD1 (5 bases). Germline loops: CDR1 MDHEN, CDR2 SYDVKM. V was shortened by 3 bases and J by 0 bases, with 15 bases between the two germline ends. This CDR3 is built from 16 residues. DNA of the CDR3: TGTGCCAGCAGTTTTAAGTGGCGCGACAGCTCCTACGAGCAGTACTTC. It specifies CASSFKWRDSSYEQYF.

The V gene is TRBV5-6, the J gene TRBJ2-7; 11 bases are shared with TRBD2. V shed 4 bases and J 2 bases; nucleotides not matched to a gene: 8. Germline loops: CDR1 SGHDT, CDR2 YYEEEE. This CDR3 contains 16 residues. The CDR3, as DNA: TGTGCCAGCAGCCCCTCTACTAGCGGGAGTACCTACGAGCAGTACTTC. This translates into CASSPSTSGSTYEQYF.

This clone was observed a handful of times. The chain is built from TRBV15 and TRBJ2-5, with 9 bases fitting TRBD1. The CDR3 covers 14 residues. The junction had 5 bases not matched to a gene; V was cut back by 5 bases and J by 4 bases. Germline V lookup: CDR1 LNHNV, CDR2 YYDKDF (reference sequence). The CDR3 here is CATSPGTGRETQYF. The CDR3 DNA sequence: TGTGCCACCAGCCCCGGGACAGGGCGAGAGACCCAGTACTTC.

The rearrangement joins TRBV9 to TRBJ1-2; 7 bases are shared with TRBD1. This CDR3 is 15 amino acids long. CDR1 is SGDLS, CDR2 YYNGEE, per germline. With 3 bases clipped from V and 4 bases from J, the junction kept 9 bases outside the gene matches. CDR3 sequence: CASSGPRQGSYGYTF. CDR3 nucleotides: TGTGCCAGCAGCGGACCTAGACAGGGAAGCTATGGCTACACCTTC.

The chain employs TRBV6-5 and TRBJ2-3, with 7 bases that match TRBD1. Per the germline V gene, CDR1 is MNHEY and CDR2 is SVGAGI. This CDR3 comprises 15 residues. The V and J ends lost 2 bases and 2 bases, in that order; junction bases with no gene match: 4. The CDR3 DNA reads TGTGCCAGCAGTTACCTTGGACAGGACACAGATACGCAGTATTTT. Its protein is CASSYLGQDTDTQYF.

The chain employs TRBV10-3 and TRBJ1-5; D is perhaps TRBD1 (6 bases). The germline V gene has CDR1 ENHRY and CDR2 SYGVKD. Trimming took 3 bases from V and 0 from J, leaving 21 bases between them. The length of the CDR3 is 19 residues. CDR3 amino acids: CAISDPLLQGIDSNQPQHF. In DNA, the CDR3 is TGTGCCATCAGTGATCCACTACTACAGGGCATTGATAGCAATCAGCCCCAGCATTTT.

This clone turned up a few times. The chain joins TRBV7-3 to TRBJ2-7; D possibly corresponds to TRBD2 (5 bases). Germline lookup yields CDR1 SGHTA and CDR2 FQGTGA. The CDR3 consists of 14 residues. V lost 6 bases and J lost 4, with 16 bases in between. Here the CDR3 reads CASSPRASGYEQYF. The CDR3 nucleotides are TGTGCCAGCAGTCCGAGGGCCTCGGGTTACGAGCAGTACTTC.

V gene TRBV13 combines with J gene TRBJ2-1, with D possibly TRBD1 on 5 matching bases. Deletions cut 5 bases from V and 0 bases from J, with 14 bases between. CDR1 and CDR2 from the germline V gene are PRHDT and FYEKMQ (reference sequence). This CDR3 spans 16 amino acids. CDR3 in amino acids: CASSPWGLSSYNEQFF. The CDR3 nucleotides read TGTGCCAGCAGCCCATGGGGCCTAAGCTCCTACAATGAGCAGTTCTTC.

Only one count was recorded for this clone. This chain joins TRBV2 and TRBJ1-2; TRBD1 aligns across 8 bases. Germline CDR1 reads SNHLY; CDR2 reads FYNNEI. V gave up 4 bases and J gave up 8 bases; unmatched junction bases: 9. The CDR3 is 14 residues long. The CDR3 sequence is CASSGQGKVGGYTF. CDR3 in DNA: TGTGCCAGCAGTGGACAGGGGAAAGTAGGCGGCTACACCTTC. Supplemented by reference TRBV2 and TRBJ1-2, the full variable domain reads EPEVTQTPSHQVTQMGQEVILRCVPISNHLYFYWYRQILGQKVEFLVSFYNNEISEKSEIFDDQFSVERPDGSNFTLKIRSTKLEDSAMYFCASSGQGKVGGYTFGSGTRLTVV.

The gene calls are TRBV5-6 and TRBJ2-7, with TRBD1 matching over 7 bases. Germline V gives CDR1 SGHDT, CDR2 YYEEEE. The CDR3 runs to 14 residues. V gave up 4 bases and J gave up 2 bases; unmatched junction bases: 6. The CDR3 loop reads CASSVPTGTYEQYF. The CDR3 region has the DNA TGTGCCAGCAGCGTACCGACAGGGACCTACGAGCAGTACTTC.

CDR3 DNA sequence: TGCGCCAGCAGTCTCCAAGTTAGCGGGAGGGCCCCTGAGCAGTTCTTC. It codes for CASSLQVSGRAPEQFF. This chain joins TRBV10-2 and TRBJ2-1; 11 nucleotides match TRBD2. Germline CDR1 WSHSY, CDR2 SAAADI. Losses at the gene ends were 5 bases for V and 9 bases for J; bases not matched to a gene: 12. The CDR3 contains 16 residues.

The chain recombines TRBV5-1 with TRBJ2-7, with TRBD2 matching over 13 bases. V dropped 5 bases and J dropped 11; count of bases not matched to a gene: 16. CDR1 is SGHRS, CDR2 YFSETQ, per germline. The CDR3 is 16 amino acids. The chain's CDR3 is CASRAGLAGRALREYF. CDR3 coding DNA: TGCGCCAGCAGGGCGGGACTAGCGGGACGGGCCCTACGTGAGTACTTC.

To note about this clone: The junction and the germline gene differ at one end; a read error may be behind it. J is TRBJ2-7 and V is TRBV7-9, with 9 nucleotides matching TRBD1. The length of the CDR3 is 15 residues. Germline CDR1 and CDR2: SEHNR and FQNEAQ (reference sequence). The CDR3 loop is CSSSPWGTGRYEQYF. CDR3 DNA sequence: TGTTCCAGCAGCCCATGGGGGACAGGGCGCTACGAGCAGTACTTC.